The rows below give T cell receptor beta chains drawn from one sample of a study of cytomegalovirus exposure and HLA in healthy donors. Produced via immunoSEQ multiplex PCR; TCRdb's table is partial and in-frame only. The sample consists of tens of thousands of clones, approximately 80% of them appearing once. Sequencing used PBMCs. These receptors came from a man aged 50-60 years in good health and CMV-seronegative. Each CDR3 is given with its conserved first and last residue. A D gene is named only where the DNA matches it firmly. Clone size is not always given. Where it is, it says once, few, many or a class for expanded clones.

V gene,clone size,J gene,D gene,CDR3 DNA,CDR3 protein
TRBV7-3,few,TRBJ2-3,-,TGTGCCAGCAGCCAGCACCAGGCCGATACGCAGTATTTT,CASSQHQADTQYF
TRBV9,-,TRBJ1-3,TRBD1,TGTGCCAGCAGCGTAGGGGACAGGGTAGGAAACACCATATATTTT,CASSVGDRVGNTIYF
TRBV6-6,-,TRBJ1-4,TRBD1,TGTGCCAGCAGGCGACAGGGTCGGGGAAATGAAAAACTGTTTTTT,CASRRQGRGNEKLFF
TRBV2,-,TRBJ2-1,-,TGTGCCAGCACCCCGGTGTCTGCAGGGGTTGGGGAGCAGTTCTTC,CASTPVSAGVGEQFF
TRBV2,-,TRBJ2-1,-,TGTGCCAGCGGCCACAATGAGCAGTTCTTC,CASGHNEQFF
TRBV6-1,-,TRBJ2-7,TRBD1,TGTGCCAGCAGTGAAAGGGGGACAGGTCCCTACGAGCAGTACTTC,CASSERGTGPYEQYF
TRBV5-1,-,TRBJ2-2,-,TGCGCCAGCAGCTTGAATGCCTTGCAGGCGACCGGGGAGCTGTTTTTT,CASSLNALQATGELFF
TRBV4-2,-,TRBJ2-2,-,TGTGCCAGCAGCCAAGATTCCGGGTCCACCGGGGAGCTGTTTTTT,CASSQDSGSTGELFF
TRBV5-4,-,TRBJ2-7,-,TGTGCCAGCAGCTCAGGGCAGCCCTCCTACGAGCAGTACTTC,CASSSGQPSYEQYF
TRBV5-1,-,TRBJ2-5,TRBD2,TGCGCCAGCAGCCTAGGACTAGCGGGCACCCAAGAGACCCAGTACTTC,CASSLGLAGTQETQYF
TRBV7-2,-,TRBJ2-2,-,TGTGCCAGCAGCGGCACTAGAGGTTCAGCCGGGGAGCTGTTTTTT,CASSGTRGSAGELFF
TRBV7-9,-,TRBJ1-5,TRBD1,TGTGCCAGCAGTTCCGACAGGGCAGGCATAAATCAGCCCCAGCATTTT,CASSSDRAGINQPQHF
TRBV28,-,TRBJ1-5,TRBD1,TGTGCCAGCAGTTACGGGACAGGGGGAACCCAGCATTTT,CASSYGTGGTQHF
TRBV4-1,-,TRBJ2-1,TRBD2,TGCGCCAGCAGCCAAGAACTAGCGGGAGCCTACAATGAGCAGTTCTTC,CASSQELAGAYNEQFF
TRBV28,-,TRBJ2-2,TRBD1,TGTGCCATCCCGGGACAGGGGAACACCGGGGAGCTGTTTTTT,CAIPGQGNTGELFF
TRBV9,-,TRBJ2-1,-,TGTGCCAGCAGCGCGGGGGACTCCAGCCGGAATGAGCAGTTCTTC,CASSAGDSSRNEQFF
TRBV28,-,TRBJ2-7,-,TGTGCCATCCTTGGTCAGGCCTCCTACGAGCAGTACTTC,CAILGQASYEQYF
TRBV5-6,-,TRBJ2-7,TRBD2,TGTGCCAGCAGCTTGGAGGGAGGGAGGATTTACGAGCAGTACTTC,CASSLEGGRIYEQYF
TRBV5-5,-,TRBJ2-3,TRBD1,TGTGCCAGCAGCACTCAGGGGGATTCTAGCACAGATACGCAGTATTTT,CASSTQGDSSTDTQYF
TRBV5-6,many,TRBJ1-1,-,TGTGCCAGCAGTCGGGGCACTGAAGCTTTCTTT,CASSRGTEAFF
TRBV11-1,once,TRBJ2-5,-,TGTGCCAGCAGCCCCCGAGGGGAGACCCAGTACTTC,CASSPRGETQYF
TRBV20-1,-,TRBJ2-1,TRBD2,TGCAGTGCCAAAGAACGGGAGGGCCAGTTCTTC,CSAKEREGQFF
TRBV9,-,TRBJ2-1,TRBD2,TGTGCCAGCACTTCCGGACTAGCGAGGATCGGGCCTGAGCAGTTCTTC,CASTSGLARIGPEQFF
TRBV7-2,-,TRBJ1-5,TRBD1,TGTGCCAGCAGCTTACAGGGACAGGGGGCCGATCAGCCCCAGCATTTT,CASSLQGQGADQPQHF
TRBV6-6,-,TRBJ1-1,-,TGTGCCAGCAGCGGACTTGAAGCTTTCTTT,CASSGLEAFF
TRBV5-4,-,TRBJ2-1,TRBD1,TGTGCCAGCAGCGCGACGGGACAGGGGCTTTACAATGAGCAGTTCTTC,CASSATGQGLYNEQFF
TRBV6-5,once,TRBJ1-2,-,TGTGCCAGCAGTTCCGAGAGAAACTATGGCTACACCTTC,CASSSERNYGYTF
TRBV21-1,-,TRBJ2-1,-,TGTGCCAGCAGCAAAGTTAGGGGCGGGACAGATTACAATGAGCAGTTCTTC,CASSKVRGGTDYNEQFF
TRBV6-5,-,TRBJ2-1,-,TGTGCCAGCAGCCGGACCAACAGGGTAGACAATGAGCAGTTCTTC,CASSRTNRVDNEQFF
TRBV5-1,-,TRBJ2-1,TRBD2,TGCGCCAGCAGCTCGGGGGGGACTAGCGGGTACAATGAGCAGTTCTTC,CASSSGGTSGYNEQFF
TRBV28,-,TRBJ2-1,-,TGTGCCAGCAATCGGTTCGCATCCTACAATGAGCAGTTCTTC,CASNRFASYNEQFF
TRBV4-1,-,TRBJ1-1,TRBD1,TGCGCCAGCAGCCAACACAGGGGGCAGAACACTGAAGCTTTCTTT,CASSQHRGQNTEAFF
TRBV7-2,once,TRBJ2-1,-,TGTGCCAGCAGCTCCGACAATGAGCAGTTCTTC,CASSSDNEQFF
TRBV29-1,-,TRBJ2-7,-,TGCAGCGGGAGGGGGCCATCCTACGAGCAGTACTTC,CSGRGPSYEQYF
TRBV2,few,TRBJ2-5,TRBD2,TGTGCCAATCTTTACCCCACAGGGGGTTTGGGACTAGCGGGGTTTCATGCAGAGACCCAGTACTTC,CANLYPTGGLGLAGFHAETQYF
TRBV27,-,TRBJ1-2,TRBD1,TGTGCCAGCAGTTTGGGGACAGTTGGCTATGGCTACACCTTC,CASSLGTVGYGYTF
TRBV18,-,TRBJ2-1,TRBD1,TGTGCCAGCTCACCGGGACAGGACAATGAGCAGTTCTTC,CASSPGQDNEQFF
TRBV19,-,TRBJ1-1,-,TGTGCCAGTACTCACTCCCGAGGGAGGACTGAAGCTTTCTTT,CASTHSRGRTEAFF
TRBV2,once,TRBJ2-3,TRBD1,TGTGCCAGCAGCAACCGGGACAGGGGGAATACAGATACGCAGTATTTT,CASSNRDRGNTDTQYF
TRBV7-9,-,TRBJ2-7,TRBD2,TGTTCCAGCAGCTCCGCCGGGGGGTTCTACGAGCAGTACTTC,CSSSSAGGFYEQYF
TRBV27,-,TRBJ2-3,-,TGTGCCAGCAGTTTCGGTAACACAGATACGCAGTATTTT,CASSFGNTDTQYF
TRBV6-1,few,TRBJ1-5,-,TGTGCCAGCCTGAGAGAACGACAGAGCAATCAGCCCCAGCATTTT,CASLRERQSNQPQHF
TRBV27,-,TRBJ1-2,-,TGTGCCAGCAGTTTATCGATAGCGGGTACCAGCTATGGCTACACCTTC,CASSLSIAGTSYGYTF
TRBV5-1,-,TRBJ1-6,TRBD1,TGCGCCAGCAGCTGGACAGGGGACCTTTCGGGATCACCCCTCCACTTT,CASSWTGDLSGSPLHF
TRBV28,-,TRBJ1-5,TRBD1,TGTGCCAGCAGAACCGGGACAGGGGGTAGCAATCAGCCCCAGCATTTT,CASRTGTGGSNQPQHF
TRBV25-1,-,TRBJ1-1,-,TGTGCCAGCAGTGAGGAGACAGTCACTGAAGCTTTCTTT,CASSEETVTEAFF
TRBV25-1,-,TRBJ2-7,TRBD1,TGTGCCAGCACGGACAGGGTCTACGAGCAGTACTTC,CASTDRVYEQYF
TRBV19,-,TRBJ2-1,-,TGTGCCAGTAGTATATTGGGGAGTGAGCAGTTCTTC,CASSILGSEQFF